This T cell receptor beta chain is drawn from a study of identical twins. This clonotype was found a few times. After removal of 5 bases from V and 0 bases from J, the junction contained 13 bases not matched to a gene. CDR1 and CDR2 from the germline V gene are DFQATT and SNEGSKA (reference sequence). CDR3 size: 17 residues. TCRdb reanalysed the 5' RACE reads using MiXCR and keeps one entry per CDR3 protein. The sample yields more than 600,000 distinct CDR3 sequences, 15% to 20% seen once. These records were also assigned to another study, of T cells expressing NK-cell markers.

The origin of this receptor is a woman younger than 30 in good health. The rearrangement links TRBV20-1 to TRBJ2-1, with 7 bases matching TRBD2. The sequencing sample was made of PBMCs. CDR3 in amino acids: CSAPPVSGRTSYNEQFF. CDR3 coding DNA: TGCAGTGCTCCCCCGGTTAGCGGGCGTACCTCCTACAATGAGCAGTTCTTC.